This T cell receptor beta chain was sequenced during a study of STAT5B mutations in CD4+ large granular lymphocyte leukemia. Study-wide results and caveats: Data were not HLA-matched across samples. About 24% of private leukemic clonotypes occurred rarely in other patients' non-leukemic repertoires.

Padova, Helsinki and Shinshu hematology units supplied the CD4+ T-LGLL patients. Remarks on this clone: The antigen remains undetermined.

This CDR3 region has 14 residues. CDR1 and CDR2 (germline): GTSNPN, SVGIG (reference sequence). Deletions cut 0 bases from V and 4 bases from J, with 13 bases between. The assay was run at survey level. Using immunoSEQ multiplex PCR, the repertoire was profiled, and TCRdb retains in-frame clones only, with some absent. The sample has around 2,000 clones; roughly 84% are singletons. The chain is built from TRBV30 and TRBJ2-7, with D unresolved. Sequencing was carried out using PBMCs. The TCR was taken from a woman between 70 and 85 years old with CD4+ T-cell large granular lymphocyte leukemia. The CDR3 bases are TGTGCCTGGAGTGTACGGTATCGGATATACGAGCAGTACTTC. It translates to CAWSVRYRIYEQYF.